A selection of T cell receptor beta chains follows, all from one sample in a study of T cells in localized non-small cell lung cancer. Assay: immunoSEQ multiplex PCR; the TCRdb copy retains only in-frame clones and omits some. The table shows more than 10,000 clones, with 84% occurring only once. This specimen consisted of peripheral blood, obtained before any cancer treatment. These TCRs come from a male donor older than 55 with stage I squamous cell lung carcinoma. The CDR3 runs from the conserved cysteine through the conserved F or W. A D gene is named only where the DNA matches it firmly. Clone size appears in some rows only: once, few, many, or a class for an expanded clone.

V: TRBV4-2; J: TRBJ2-1; size: once; D: -; CDR3: CASSQDAGRRRSSYNEQFF; DNA: TGTGCCAGCAGCCAAGATGCGGGCAGGCGCAGAAGCTCCTACAATGAGCAGTTCTTC
V: TRBV7-9; J: TRBJ2-1; size: once; D: -; CDR3: CASKGDLSLYNEQFF; DNA: TGTGCCAGCAAAGGGGATCTATCTCTGTACAATGAGCAGTTCTTC
V: TRBV7-9; J: TRBJ1-5; size: -; D: -; CDR3: CASSLQQDQPQHF; DNA: TGTGCCAGCAGCTTACAACAGGATCAGCCCCAGCATTTT
V: TRBV5-1; J: TRBJ2-3; size: -; D: -; CDR3: CASSSGQPTDTQYF; DNA: TGCGCCAGCAGCTCGGGACAACCCACAGATACGCAGTATTTT
V: TRBV5-1; J: TRBJ2-1; size: -; D: -; CDR3: CASSGGDSDNEQFF; DNA: TGCGCCAGCAGCGGCGGGGACTCAGACAATGAGCAGTTCTTC
V: TRBV18; J: TRBJ2-7; size: -; D: -; CDR3: CASSLQGLYEQYF; DNA: TGTGCCAGCTCACTCCAGGGATTGTACGAGCAGTACTTC
V: TRBV5-5; J: TRBJ1-4; size: -; D: TRBD1; CDR3: CASSPRTGGLATNEKLFF; DNA: TGTGCCAGCAGCCCCAGAACAGGGGGCCTTGCAACTAATGAAAAACTGTTTTTT
V: TRBV4-1; J: TRBJ2-1; size: -; D: -; CDR3: CASSQVRAGDEQFF; DNA: TGCGCCAGCAGCCAAGTGAGAGCCGGGGATGAGCAGTTCTTC
V: TRBV5-6; J: TRBJ1-5; size: -; D: -; CDR3: CASSTYGSNQPQHF; DNA: TGTGCCAGCAGTACTTATGGGAGCAATCAGCCCCAGCATTTT
V: TRBV5-6; J: TRBJ2-5; size: -; D: -; CDR3: CASSRQETQYF; DNA: TGTGCCAGCAGCCGTCAAGAGACCCAGTACTTC
V: TRBV4-2; J: TRBJ2-3; size: -; D: -; CDR3: CASSQDPQGSDTQYF; DNA: TGTGCCAGCAGCCAAGATCCCCAGGGGTCAGATACGCAGTATTTT
V: TRBV19; J: TRBJ1-1; size: -; D: -; CDR3: CASSISGVTEAFF; DNA: TGTGCCAGTAGTATTTCGGGGGTGACTGAAGCTTTCTTT
V: TRBV4-2; J: TRBJ1-4; size: -; D: TRBD1; CDR3: CASSPRDRNNEKLFF; DNA: TGTGCCAGCAGCCCCCGGGACAGAAATAATGAAAAACTGTTTTTT
V: TRBV28; J: TRBJ2-5; size: -; D: -; CDR3: CASSPLGRNQETQYF; DNA: TGTGCCAGCAGTCCCTTGGGGCGTAACCAAGAGACCCAGTACTTC
V: TRBV2; J: TRBJ2-5; size: -; D: TRBD2; CDR3: CASSGGSGTVAETQYF; DNA: TGTGCCAGCAGTGGTGGTAGCGGGACGGTGGCGGAGACCCAGTACTTC
V: TRBV5-5; J: TRBJ1-5; size: -; D: -; CDR3: CASSLGQYSNQPQHF; DNA: TGTGCCAGCAGCCTAGGACAATATAGCAATCAGCCCCAGCATTTT
V: TRBV6-5; J: TRBJ2-1; size: -; D: -; CDR3: CASTRGGSYNEQFF; DNA: TGTGCCAGCACCCGTGGGGGCTCCTACAATGAGCAGTTCTTC
V: TRBV27; J: TRBJ2-5; size: -; D: -; CDR3: CASSLYGRAGETQYF; DNA: TGTGCCAGCAGTTTATATGGCCGGGCCGGGGAGACCCAGTACTTC
V: TRBV28; J: TRBJ1-2; size: -; D: -; CDR3: CASSSLDSYGYTF; DNA: TGTGCCAGCAGTTCCTTGGACAGCTATGGCTACACCTTC
V: TRBV7-9; J: TRBJ2-7; size: -; D: -; CDR3: CASSGRSYEQYF; DNA: TGTGCCAGCAGCGGACGAAGCTACGAGCAGTACTTC
V: TRBV7-2; J: TRBJ2-1; size: -; D: TRBD2; CDR3: CASSSVAGGSLGNEQFF; DNA: TGTGCCAGCAGCTCCGTAGCGGGAGGTTCTCTTGGGAATGAGCAGTTCTTC
V: TRBV27; J: TRBJ1-5; size: -; D: -; CDR3: CASSFDSNQPQHF; DNA: TGTGCCAGCTCCTTTGATAGCAATCAGCCCCAGCATTTT
V: TRBV20-1; J: TRBJ1-2; size: -; D: -; CDR3: CSARRPEGYTF; DNA: TGCAGTGCTAGAAGGCCGGAAGGCTACACCTTC
V: TRBV4-1; J: TRBJ2-2; size: -; D: TRBD2; CDR3: CASSYSLGTSGRAGELFF; DNA: TGCGCCAGCAGCTACTCCCTGGGGACTAGCGGGAGAGCCGGGGAGCTGTTTTTT
V: TRBV10-3; J: TRBJ1-2; size: -; D: -; CDR3: CAISDPWGSGGYTF; DNA: TGTGCCATCAGTGACCCGTGGGGGTCGGGTGGCTACACCTTC
V: TRBV28; J: TRBJ2-7; size: -; D: TRBD1; CDR3: CASSLGGQRYEQYF; DNA: TGTGCCAGCAGTTTAGGGGGACAGAGATACGAGCAGTACTTC
V: TRBV6-4; J: TRBJ2-3; size: -; D: TRBD2; CDR3: CAIGGLGGLSKQYF; DNA: TGTGCCATCGGGGGACTAGGCGGATTAAGTAAGCAGTATTTT
V: TRBV9; J: TRBJ2-1; size: -; D: TRBD2; CDR3: CASSPGTSGSISYNEQFF; DNA: TGTGCCAGCAGCCCTGGGACTAGCGGGAGCATCTCCTACAATGAGCAGTTCTTC
V: TRBV5-4; J: TRBJ2-1; size: -; D: TRBD1; CDR3: CASSYGTGGINEQFF; DNA: TGTGCCAGCAGCTACGGGACAGGGGGTATCAATGAGCAGTTCTTC
V: TRBV1; J: TRBJ1-2; size: -; D: -; CDR3: CTSRKHRLRKTYGYTF; DNA: TGCACCAGCAGAAAGCATCGTTTGCGAAAGACCTATGGCTACACCTTC
V: TRBV5-6; J: TRBJ2-5; size: -; D: TRBD2; CDR3: CASSSLSSGRAGETQYF; DNA: TGTGCCAGCAGCTCCCTCAGTAGCGGGAGGGCCGGAGAGACCCAGTACTTC
V: TRBV9; J: TRBJ2-2; size: -; D: -; CDR3: CASSVGRTGELFF; DNA: TGTGCCAGCAGCGTAGGCAGGACCGGGGAGCTGTTTTTT
V: TRBV19; J: TRBJ2-7; size: -; D: -; CDR3: CASSSGLSYEQYF; DNA: TGTGCCAGTAGTTCTGGACTATCTTACGAGCAGTACTTC
V: TRBV15; J: TRBJ2-5; size: -; D: TRBD1; CDR3: CATSRGGQGETQYF; DNA: TGTGCCACCAGCAGAGGTGGACAGGGGGAGACCCAGTACTTC
V: TRBV27; J: TRBJ2-3; size: -; D: -; CDR3: CASSPWPEGTQYF; DNA: TGTGCCAGCAGTCCCTGGCCAGAAGGGACGCAGTATTTT
V: TRBV19; J: TRBJ1-2; size: -; D: -; CDR3: CASSILDIGRGYGYTF; DNA: TGTGCCAGTAGTATTCTGGACATCGGGCGAGGGTATGGCTACACCTTC
V: TRBV10-3; J: TRBJ1-1; size: -; D: -; CDR3: CAISEGGTNTEAFF; DNA: TGTGCCATCAGTGAGGGGGGGACGAACACTGAAGCTTTCTTT
V: TRBV6-1; J: TRBJ1-1; size: -; D: TRBD1; CDR3: CASQGVGNTEAFF; DNA: TGTGCCAGCCAGGGGGTGGGGAACACTGAAGCTTTCTTT
V: TRBV5-4; J: TRBJ1-2; size: few; D: -; CDR3: CASRLIGVGGYTF; DNA: TGTGCCAGCAGGTTAATTGGGGTAGGCGGCTACACCTTC
V: TRBV10-2; J: TRBJ1-2; size: few; D: -; CDR3: CASSPKARGYTF; DNA: TGCGCCAGCAGCCCAAAGGCGAGGGGCTACACCTTC
V: TRBV30; J: TRBJ1-1; size: large; D: -; CDR3: CAWKRTLNTEAFF; DNA: TGTGCCTGGAAACGGACATTGAACACTGAAGCTTTCTTT
V: TRBV6-5; J: TRBJ2-7; size: -; D: -; CDR3: CASSRRGDYEQYF; DNA: TGTGCCAGCAGCCGCAGGGGGGACTACGAGCAGTACTTC
V: TRBV7-7; J: TRBJ2-5; size: -; D: -; CDR3: CASSLAINKVQETQYF; DNA: TGTGCCAGCAGCTTAGCTATCAACAAGGTGCAAGAGACCCAGTACTTC
V: TRBV11-2; J: TRBJ1-2; size: -; D: -; CDR3: CASSLVGGWNYGYTF; DNA: TGTGCCAGCAGCTTAGTCGGGGGGTGGAACTATGGCTACACCTTC
V: TRBV15; J: TRBJ1-1; size: once; D: TRBD1; CDR3: CATSRRQLNRGGEAFF; DNA: TGTGCCACCAGCAGAAGACAGTTAAACAGGGGTGGTGAAGCTTTCTTT